The clone carrying this TCR beta chain was recorded only once. The antigen remains undetermined. This specimen belongs to a study of T cell responses to AZD1222 COVID-19 vaccine. The method was immunoSEQ multiplex PCR; TCRdb's version includes in-frame clones alone and lacks a portion of them. The table has 130,000 or so clones, around 90% seen once. The CDR3 runs to 19 residues. In germline, CDR1 is SGHVS, CDR2 FQNEAQ. V lost 1 base, J lost 1 base, and 13 bases stayed unmatched. Notes on the study in general: Only a handful of people who got AZD1222 tested seropositive at baseline.

The material was peripheral blood, obtained 28 days after the second AZD1222 dose. The receptor's source is an adult who received the AZD1222 COVID-19 vaccine. The gene calls are TRBV7-8 and TRBJ1-1; 9 bases map to TRBD1. CDR3 residues: CASSLERTGVGWENTEAFF. The CDR3 DNA reads TGTGCCAGCAGCTTAGAGAGGACAGGGGTAGGGTGGGAGAACACTGAAGCTTTCTTT.